One and the same sample provided the 23 T cell receptor beta chains below, sequenced in a study of intratumoral heterogeneity in liver cancer. Each tumour sample represents a distinct, spatially separated region of the hepatocellular carcinoma nodule. Here immunoSEQ multiplex PCR was the method, and the copy in TCRdb shows in-frame clones only, minus some. The data show thousands of clones, 60% to 75% seen once. The sample here was tumor tissue, taken before any cancer treatment. These receptors all stem from a woman aged 70-85 years with hepatocellular carcinoma.

On this clone itself: A much larger clonotype is one base distant, so this may be a read error. The chain employs TRBV6-1 and TRBJ2-2; TRBD1 or TRBD2 may be the D gene (5 bases each). The germline V gene has CDR1 MNHNS and CDR2 SASEGT. This CDR3 has 15 residues. Written as DNA, the CDR3 is TGTGCCAGCAGTGAATGGCAGGGTTTAAACGGGAAGCTGTTTTTT. Translating gives CASSEWQGLNGKLFF.

This chain connects TRBV19 to TRBJ1-2, with D uncertain. The CDR3 runs to 13 residues. Germline V gene lookup returns CDR1 LNHDA and CDR2 SQIVND (reference sequence). Trimming shortened V by 9 bases and J by 3 bases, and 14 bases separated the two germline ends. The CDR3 loop is CASKKDGDYGYTF. The CDR3 DNA reads TGTGCCAGCAAGAAGGACGGTGACTATGGCTACACCTTC.

This chain links TRBV3-1 (or the pseudogene TRBV3-2) with TRBJ1-6, with a possible D match to TRBD1 (6 bases). The CDR3 has 16 amino acids. CDR1 and CDR2 from the germline V gene are LGHDT and YNNKEL (reference sequence). With 1 base removed from V and 7 bases from J, the gap between germline ends came to 14 bases. The CDR3 bases are TGTGCCAGCAGCCAAGGGGGAGGCAGGGGCAATTCACCCCTCCACTTT. It yields the protein CASSQGGGRGNSPLHF.

J is TRBJ1-4 and V is TRBV28, with D uncertain. This CDR3 has 11 residues. The V gene lost 8 bases and the J gene lost 1 base, with 2 bases spanning the gap. In germline, CDR1 is MDHEN, CDR2 SYDVKM. The CDR3 reads CASETNEKLFF. CDR3 nucleotides: TGTGCCAGCGAAACTAATGAAAAACTGTTTTTT.

This clone appeared a few times. V and J are TRBV27 and TRBJ2-1; maybe TRBD2 (7 bases). This CDR3 comprises 14 residues. V was pared by 8 bases and J by 7 bases, with 18 bases between. Germline V gives CDR1 MNHEY, CDR2 SMNVEV (reference sequence). CDR3 sequence reads: CASQMGGRVNEQFF. Here the CDR3 DNA reads TGTGCCAGCCAAATGGGGGGGCGCGTAAATGAGCAGTTCTTC.

The rearrangement uses TRBV5-1 and TRBJ1-6; TRBD1 matches 9 bases. Germline trimming cut 6 bases from V and 7 bases from J; bases unmatched to any gene: 5. The germline V gene encodes CDR1 SGHRS and CDR2 YFSETQ. The CDR3 sequence is 14 residues long. CDR3 bases: TGCGCCAGCAATCCAGGGACAGGGAATTCACCCCTCCACTTT. This translates into CASNPGTGNSPLHF.

The CDR3 DNA is TGTGCCAGCAGCACATCCGGGGTTAGGAGCAATCAGCCCCAGCATTTT. Translating gives CASSTSGVRSNQPQHF. This chain links TRBV5-6 with TRBJ1-5; D not resolved. Trimming left V 4 bases short and J 1 base short, with 15 bases between. Germline V CDR1 and CDR2: SGHDT, YYEEEE. CDR3 size: 16 residues.

By sample fraction, this clone is large. This chain connects TRBV5-1 to TRBJ1-1; no firm D call. V lost 0 bases and J 1 base, leaving 7 bases between the germline ends. Germline CDR1 and CDR2: SGHRS and YFSETQ. The CDR3 totals 14 residues. Here the CDR3 reads CASSLAVGNTEAFF. The DNA for the CDR3 is TGCGCCAGCAGCTTGGCCGTTGGGAACACTGAAGCTTTCTTT.

The genes are TRBV5-6 and TRBJ2-7; D is unclear. This CDR3 has 13 residues. The germline V gene has CDR1 SGHDT and CDR2 YYEEEE. V was clipped by 0 bases and J by 6 bases, with 10 bases between them. CDR3 sequence: CASSLEFIAEQYF. For the CDR3, the DNA is TGTGCCAGCAGCTTGGAATTCATCGCCGAGCAGTACTTC.

This sequence joins TRBV19 and TRBJ2-7; TRBD1 might be the D (5 bases). V was pared by 3 bases and J by 3 bases, with 9 bases between. The CDR3 runs to 13 residues. Germline assignment: CDR1 LNHDA and CDR2 SQIVND (reference sequence). In nucleotides, the CDR3 is TGTGCCAGTAGTATCGGCAGGGACTACGAGCAGTACTTC. Its translation: CASSIGRDYEQYF.

This sequence joins TRBV27 and TRBJ2-1, with D hard to call. Trimming removed 9 bases from V and 6 bases from J, with 15 bases in between. Germline V gene sequence: CDR1 MNHEY, CDR2 SMNVEV (reference sequence). The CDR3 runs 13 residues. Written as DNA, the CDR3 is TGTGCCAGTAGATTACGGTGGGTCAATGAGCAGTTCTTC. Translating gives CASRLRWVNEQFF.

This chain connects TRBV27 to TRBJ1-2; D gene uncertain. Germline values: CDR1 MNHEY, CDR2 SMNVEV (reference sequence). Trimming cost V 1 base and J 4 bases, with 13 bases left between them. CDR3 length: 15 residues. CDR3 sequence reads: CASSLLPLPPYGYTF. For the CDR3, the DNA is TGTGCCAGCAGTTTATTGCCTCTTCCCCCCTATGGCTACACCTTC.

The rearrangement uses TRBV7-8 and TRBJ2-5; 11 bases fit TRBD2. This CDR3 is built from 15 residues. Germline lookup yields CDR1 SGHVS and CDR2 FQNEAQ. Trimming cost V 1 base and J 2 bases; bases outside gene matches: 0. CDR3: CASSLGLAGQETQYF. Written as DNA, the CDR3 is TGTGCCAGCAGCTTAGGACTAGCGGGACAAGAGACCCAGTACTTC.

In this sample, this clone turned up a few times. The DNA of the CDR3 is TGTGCCAGCAGCCTCGGGACCGCTGGGGAGCAGTACTTC. Amino acids: CASSLGTAGEQYF. J is TRBJ2-7 and V is TRBV28, with D perhaps TRBD1 or TRBD2 (5 bases each). From germline, CDR1 is MDHEN and CDR2 SYDVKM. With 6 bases removed from V and 7 bases from J, the gap between germline ends came to 16 bases. The length of the CDR3 is 13 residues.

This clone came up a few times. J is TRBJ1-3 and V is TRBV6-5; TRBD1 is a possible D gene (6 bases). This CDR3 has 15 residues. V was shortened by 5 bases and J by 4 bases, with 15 bases between the two germline ends. The V gene's germline CDR1 is MNHEY and CDR2 SVGAGI. The CDR3 DNA reads TGTGCCAGCAGTAGAACTACAGGGAGGGGAAACACCATATATTTT. Its protein product is CASSRTTGRGNTIYF.

The rearrangement joins TRBV5-1 to TRBJ2-7; 7 bases line up with TRBD2. Germline-derived CDR1 and CDR2 are SGHRS and YFSETQ. The V gene end was trimmed by 3 bases and the J gene end by 0 bases; junction bases not matched to a gene: 6. This CDR3 has 15 amino acids. CDR3 in amino acids: CASSSQGGSSYEQYF. The CDR3 DNA reads TGCGCCAGCAGCTCCCAGGGAGGGAGCTCCTACGAGCAGTACTTC.

This sequence joins TRBV29-1 and TRBJ2-7; tentatively, D is TRBD1 (6 bases). V dropped 6 bases and J dropped 6 bases, with 15 bases sitting between them. CDR3 size: 12 residues. The germline V gene encodes CDR1 SQVTM and CDR2 ANQGSEA. CDR3 residues: CSVLPTRGEQYF. CDR3 sequence (DNA): TGCAGCGTCCTTCCTACCAGGGGCGAGCAGTACTTC.

The chain is built from TRBV6-2 or TRBV6-3 and TRBJ2-1; D is undetermined. This CDR3 comprises 17 residues. Trimming cost V 0 bases and J 3 bases, with 15 bases left between them. Germline V CDR1 and CDR2: MNHEY, SVGEGT. The CDR3 coding sequence is TGTGCCAGCAGTTACTCTCCCCTCTGGGGAATCTACAATGAGCAGTTCTTC. This sequence encodes CASSYSPLWGIYNEQFF.

This chain joins TRBV2 and TRBJ2-7, with 7 nucleotides matching TRBD1. The germline CDR1 and CDR2 sequences are SNHLY and FYNNEI. V was pared by 4 bases and J by 5 bases, with 2 bases of the junction left unmatched. The CDR3 is 12 residues long. CDR3 bases: TGTGCCAGCAGTGGACAGGGCAACGAGCAGTACTTC. Its translation is CASSGQGNEQYF.

This clone was found a few times. This chain connects TRBV29-1 to TRBJ1-5, with D unclear. Trimming removed 4 bases from V and 2 bases from J, with 18 bases in between. The CDR3 extends over 16 amino acids. Germline loops: CDR1 SQVTM, CDR2 ANQGSEA. In DNA form, the CDR3 reads TGCAGCGTTGGGGAGGAGCCCCCGGATGGCAATCAGCCCCAGCATTTT. Translation gives CSVGEEPPDGNQPQHF.

This clone was recorded a few times. The chain couples TRBV6-5 to TRBJ2-5; the match to TRBD2 covers 8 bases. The V and J ends lost 9 bases and 7 bases, in that order; junction bases with no gene match: 4. This CDR3 spans 11 amino acids. CDR1 and CDR2 from the germline V gene are MNHEY and SVGAGI. The CDR3 sequence: CASAGGGTQYF. For the CDR3, the DNA is TGTGCCAGTGCGGGGGGTGGGACCCAGTACTTC.

The DNA for the CDR3 is TGTGCCAGCAGCCTACCGACAGGAGAAAATGAAAAACTGTTTTTT. Its protein product is CASSLPTGENEKLFF. The genes are TRBV7-2 and TRBJ1-4; D may be TRBD1 (6 bases). CDR1 is SGHTA and CDR2 is FQGNSA in the germline V gene. V lost 5 bases and J 5 bases, leaving 15 bases between the germline ends. The CDR3 length is 15 residues.

The V gene is TRBV27, the J gene TRBJ2-7; D is undetermined. The CDR3 runs to 14 residues. Germline CDR1 and CDR2: MNHEY and SMNVEV (reference sequence). Trimming removed 3 bases at V and 2 bases at J, with 11 bases between. The CDR3 DNA is TGTGCCAGCAGTTTGGGCCTGACTGCCTACGAGCAGTACTTC. The encoded protein is CASSLGLTAYEQYF.